The rows below give T cell receptor beta chains drawn from one sample of a study of T cell responses to AZD1222 COVID-19 vaccine. The data were produced by immunoSEQ multiplex PCR, yet TCRdb's version contains in-frame clones alone and is incomplete. This sample has more than 70,000 clones, with 70% to 90% found just once. This sample comprised peripheral blood, obtained on day 0 of AZD1222 vaccination. These receptors were taken from an adult in good health. Each CDR3 is given with its conserved first and last residue. Fields, in order: D gene, V gene, J gene, clone size, CDR3 DNA, CDR3 protein. The D gene is left open where the match is weak. The size entry is marked missing in some rows and otherwise reads once, few, many or a size class.

d_call: -; v_call: TRBV29-1; j_call: TRBJ2-5; clone_size: -; cdr3_nt: TGCAGCGTGGGGACGGCTCGGGGGACCCAGTACTTC; cdr3_aa: CSVGTARGTQYF
d_call: -; v_call: TRBV19; j_call: TRBJ1-2; clone_size: few; cdr3_nt: TGTGCCAGTAGTATTCTTTGGGTTTGTGGCTACACCTTC; cdr3_aa: CASSILWVCGYTF
d_call: TRBD1; v_call: TRBV6-5; j_call: TRBJ2-7; clone_size: -; cdr3_nt: TGTGCCAGCAGTTGGGACAGGGCCTCCTACGAGCAGTACTTC; cdr3_aa: CASSWDRASYEQYF
d_call: -; v_call: TRBV6-5; j_call: TRBJ1-6; clone_size: -; cdr3_nt: TGTGCCAGCAGAATCCGGGGGGCAACACCCCTCCACTTT; cdr3_aa: CASRIRGATPLHF
d_call: TRBD2; v_call: TRBV6-2/TRBV6-3; j_call: TRBJ2-2; clone_size: -; cdr3_nt: TGTGCCAGCAGTTACTCGTTAGCGGGGGGGCCCGGGGAGCTGTTTTTT; cdr3_aa: CASSYSLAGGPGELFF
d_call: -; v_call: TRBV7-8; j_call: TRBJ2-3; clone_size: -; cdr3_nt: TGTGCCAGCAGCTTAGAAGGCACAGATACGCAGTATTTT; cdr3_aa: CASSLEGTDTQYF
d_call: -; v_call: TRBV6-5; j_call: TRBJ1-3; clone_size: -; cdr3_nt: TGTGCCAGCAGTTACGGTAGACCCTTCTCTGGAAACACCATATATTTT; cdr3_aa: CASSYGRPFSGNTIYF
d_call: -; v_call: TRBV5-4; j_call: TRBJ1-2; clone_size: -; cdr3_nt: TGTGCCAGCAGCTTGCAGGGGACGAGCTATGGCTACACCTTC; cdr3_aa: CASSLQGTSYGYTF
d_call: TRBD1; v_call: TRBV7-9; j_call: TRBJ1-2; clone_size: -; cdr3_nt: TGTGCCAGCAGCTTAGGGACAGGCTCCGACATTTATGGCTACACCTTC; cdr3_aa: CASSLGTGSDIYGYTF
d_call: -; v_call: TRBV7-2; j_call: TRBJ1-2; clone_size: -; cdr3_nt: TGTGCCAGCAGCTTATATATGGCTCGAGGCACGACCTATGGCTACACCTTC; cdr3_aa: CASSLYMARGTTYGYTF
d_call: -; v_call: TRBV12-5; j_call: TRBJ1-1; clone_size: -; cdr3_nt: TGTGCTAGTGGGGCCCAGGGGAACACTGAAGCTTTCTTT; cdr3_aa: CASGAQGNTEAFF
d_call: -; v_call: TRBV4-1; j_call: TRBJ2-7; clone_size: -; cdr3_nt: TGCGCCAGCAGCCAAGACCAGGATTTCTACGAGCAGTACTTC; cdr3_aa: CASSQDQDFYEQYF
d_call: -; v_call: TRBV5-4; j_call: TRBJ1-5; clone_size: -; cdr3_nt: TGTGCCAGCAGCTTGGGTCTGGATCGGCCCCAGCATTTT; cdr3_aa: CASSLGLDRPQHF
d_call: -; v_call: TRBV29-1; j_call: TRBJ1-6; clone_size: -; cdr3_nt: TGCAGCGTCAAGGAGCGAAACTATAATTCACCCCTCCACTTT; cdr3_aa: CSVKERNYNSPLHF
d_call: -; v_call: TRBV24-1; j_call: TRBJ1-4; clone_size: -; cdr3_nt: TGTGCCACCAGTTCGAGGAACGAGGAAAAACTGTTTTTT; cdr3_aa: CATSSRNEEKLFF
d_call: -; v_call: TRBV3-1/TRBV3-2; j_call: TRBJ1-5; clone_size: -; cdr3_nt: TGTGCCAGCAGCCAAGATTCGGACAGCTATCAGCCCCAGCATTTT; cdr3_aa: CASSQDSDSYQPQHF
d_call: -; v_call: TRBV7-9; j_call: TRBJ1-6; clone_size: -; cdr3_nt: TGTGCCAGCAGCCCCCTGGAGGGGTCACCCCTCCACTTT; cdr3_aa: CASSPLEGSPLHF
d_call: TRBD1; v_call: TRBV18; j_call: TRBJ1-1; clone_size: -; cdr3_nt: TGTGCCAGCTCACCCACCTGGACAGGGAACACTGAAGCTTTCTTT; cdr3_aa: CASSPTWTGNTEAFF
d_call: -; v_call: TRBV5-6; j_call: TRBJ1-6; clone_size: few; cdr3_nt: TGTGCCAGCCGACTTGGGGGCAGCTGGGATTCACCCCTCCACTTT; cdr3_aa: CASRLGGSWDSPLHF
d_call: -; v_call: TRBV28; j_call: TRBJ1-1; clone_size: medium-sized; cdr3_nt: TGTGCCAGCAGTTATCAGAGGGTCGGGACTGAAGCTTTCTTT; cdr3_aa: CASSYQRVGTEAFF
d_call: -; v_call: TRBV13; j_call: TRBJ1-3; clone_size: -; cdr3_nt: TGTGCCAGCAGCTTAAGAGACTCTGGAAACACCATATATTTT; cdr3_aa: CASSLRDSGNTIYF
d_call: -; v_call: TRBV18; j_call: TRBJ1-3; clone_size: -; cdr3_nt: TGTGCCAGCTCACTATCCAGGGGTTCCGGAAACACCATATATTTT; cdr3_aa: CASSLSRGSGNTIYF
d_call: TRBD1; v_call: TRBV6-5; j_call: TRBJ1-2; clone_size: -; cdr3_nt: TGTGCCAGCGGGACAGCCCTTAACTATGGCTACACCTTC; cdr3_aa: CASGTALNYGYTF
d_call: TRBD2; v_call: TRBV24-1; j_call: TRBJ2-2; clone_size: -; cdr3_nt: TGTGCCACCAGTGATTTTGCTAGCGGGGAGACCGGGGAGCTGTTTTTT; cdr3_aa: CATSDFASGETGELFF
d_call: -; v_call: TRBV6-5; j_call: TRBJ1-3; clone_size: -; cdr3_nt: TGTGCCAGCAGTCCTTGGGGTCCTGGAAACACCATATATTTT; cdr3_aa: CASSPWGPGNTIYF
d_call: TRBD1; v_call: TRBV5-1; j_call: TRBJ1-5; clone_size: -; cdr3_nt: TGCGCCAGCAGCTTGACAGGGGCGAACAATCAGCCCCAGCATTTT; cdr3_aa: CASSLTGANNQPQHF
d_call: -; v_call: TRBV6-4; j_call: TRBJ1-1; clone_size: -; cdr3_nt: TGTGCCAGCCGCAGGGGAATGAACACTGAAGCTTTCTTT; cdr3_aa: CASRRGMNTEAFF
d_call: -; v_call: TRBV21-1; j_call: TRBJ1-2; clone_size: -; cdr3_nt: TGTGCCAGCAGCAAAGGCAGGGAGCGAGGCTACACCTTC; cdr3_aa: CASSKGRERGYTF
d_call: -; v_call: TRBV4-2; j_call: TRBJ2-2; clone_size: -; cdr3_nt: TGTGCCAGCAGCCAAGAGCAGGGAGGCACCGGGGAGCTGTTTTTT; cdr3_aa: CASSQEQGGTGELFF
d_call: TRBD2; v_call: TRBV5-5; j_call: TRBJ2-1; clone_size: -; cdr3_nt: TGTGCCAGCAGCCTATGGACCGGTAGCGGGGTTACCTCCTACAATGAGCAGTTCTTC; cdr3_aa: CASSLWTGSGVTSYNEQFF
d_call: -; v_call: TRBV6-2/TRBV6-3; j_call: TRBJ1-2; clone_size: -; cdr3_nt: TGTGCCAGCAGTTACTCAGATAGTTCCGGTAGAACGGTCCGTTATGGCTACACCTTC; cdr3_aa: CASSYSDSSGRTVRYGYTF
d_call: -; v_call: TRBV5-1; j_call: TRBJ2-3; clone_size: -; cdr3_nt: TGCGCCAGCAGCTTGAGCATCCAAGATACGCAGTATTTT; cdr3_aa: CASSLSIQDTQYF
d_call: TRBD2; v_call: TRBV7-8; j_call: TRBJ2-5; clone_size: -; cdr3_nt: TGTGCCAGCAGCCTTAGCGGGGGGGCCCCAGAGACCCAGTACTTC; cdr3_aa: CASSLSGGAPETQYF
d_call: -; v_call: TRBV18; j_call: TRBJ2-7; clone_size: -; cdr3_nt: TGTGCCAGCTCTCTCTCGGGTCCCTACGAGCAGTACTTC; cdr3_aa: CASSLSGPYEQYF
d_call: -; v_call: TRBV28; j_call: TRBJ2-5; clone_size: many; cdr3_nt: TGTGCCAGCAGTTTATCCGCGTCCAGGGGAGAGACCCAGTACTTC; cdr3_aa: CASSLSASRGETQYF
d_call: TRBD1; v_call: TRBV18; j_call: TRBJ1-6; clone_size: -; cdr3_nt: TGTGCCAGCTCACCAACGCCCTCAGGACAGGGCGGATCACCCCTCCACTTT; cdr3_aa: CASSPTPSGQGGSPLHF
d_call: TRBD2; v_call: TRBV4-1; j_call: TRBJ2-2; clone_size: -; cdr3_nt: TGCGCCAGCAGCCAAGTAGAACTAGCGGGGGGCTTTGGCGACACCGGGGAGCTGTTTTTT; cdr3_aa: CASSQVELAGGFGDTGELFF
d_call: TRBD1; v_call: TRBV24-1; j_call: TRBJ2-7; clone_size: -; cdr3_nt: TGTGCCACCAGTGCAGGACAGGGGTCCTACGAGCAGTACTTC; cdr3_aa: CATSAGQGSYEQYF
d_call: TRBD1; v_call: TRBV7-6; j_call: TRBJ1-5; clone_size: -; cdr3_nt: TGTGCCAGCAGCTTAGGGGACAGGGGGTCCCAGCCCCAGCATTTT; cdr3_aa: CASSLGDRGSQPQHF
d_call: TRBD1; v_call: TRBV9; j_call: TRBJ2-7; clone_size: -; cdr3_nt: TGTGCCAGCAGCCCGCAGACAGGGAATACCTACGAGCAGTACTTC; cdr3_aa: CASSPQTGNTYEQYF
d_call: TRBD1; v_call: TRBV6-5; j_call: TRBJ1-3; clone_size: once; cdr3_nt: TGTGCCAGCAGAACCGGACAGGGGGACACCATATATTTT; cdr3_aa: CASRTGQGDTIYF
d_call: -; v_call: TRBV25-1; j_call: TRBJ1-2; clone_size: -; cdr3_nt: TGTGCCAGCAGTGTCGGGACCGTTGGCTACACCTTC; cdr3_aa: CASSVGTVGYTF
d_call: -; v_call: TRBV27; j_call: TRBJ1-5; clone_size: -; cdr3_nt: TGTGCCAGCAGCCGGGAGGGATTTGGGAGCAATCAGCCCCAGCATTTT; cdr3_aa: CASSREGFGSNQPQHF
d_call: TRBD1; v_call: TRBV5-1; j_call: TRBJ2-2; clone_size: -; cdr3_nt: TGCGCCAGCAGCCCACAGGGGGACACCGGGGAGCTGTTTTTT; cdr3_aa: CASSPQGDTGELFF
d_call: TRBD1; v_call: TRBV5-1; j_call: TRBJ2-2; clone_size: -; cdr3_nt: TGCGCCAGCAGCTTGGCACAGGGGAGCACCGGGGAGCTGTTTTTT; cdr3_aa: CASSLAQGSTGELFF
d_call: TRBD2; v_call: TRBV5-4; j_call: TRBJ2-1; clone_size: -; cdr3_nt: TGTGCCAGCAGCCCGGCCACTAGCGGGGGGAACTACAATGAGCAGTTCTTC; cdr3_aa: CASSPATSGGNYNEQFF
d_call: -; v_call: TRBV7-2; j_call: TRBJ2-5; clone_size: once; cdr3_nt: TGTGCCAGCAGCCCGGCGGGCCCCAGGAGAGAGACCCAGTACTTC; cdr3_aa: CASSPAGPRRETQYF
d_call: -; v_call: TRBV24-1; j_call: TRBJ2-3; clone_size: -; cdr3_nt: TGTGCCACCAGTGTCGGACAGAGCACAGATACGCAGTATTTT; cdr3_aa: CATSVGQSTDTQYF
d_call: -; v_call: TRBV5-8; j_call: TRBJ1-5; clone_size: -; cdr3_nt: TGTGCCAGCAGCTTGGCTCAGCCCCAGCATTTT; cdr3_aa: CASSLAQPQHF
d_call: -; v_call: TRBV21-1; j_call: TRBJ2-3; clone_size: -; cdr3_nt: TGTGCCAGCAGCATAATTCTAGATCTAGCCTACTATACGCAGTATTTT; cdr3_aa: CASSIILDLAYYTQYF
d_call: -; v_call: TRBV12-5; j_call: TRBJ1-1; clone_size: -; cdr3_nt: TGTGCTAGTGGTTTGGGGCAGTTGAACACTGAAGCTTTCTTT; cdr3_aa: CASGLGQLNTEAFF
d_call: -; v_call: TRBV7-3; j_call: TRBJ1-2; clone_size: -; cdr3_nt: TGTGCCAGCAGCTTAATGAGCAGGCTAAGTTATAATGGCTACACCTTC; cdr3_aa: CASSLMSRLSYNGYTF
d_call: -; v_call: TRBV4-3; j_call: TRBJ2-5; clone_size: -; cdr3_nt: TGCGCCAGCAGCCAAAAGGCGTCGGACAGCTTCTCGTACCAAGAGACCCAGTACTTC; cdr3_aa: CASSQKASDSFSYQETQYF
d_call: -; v_call: TRBV19; j_call: TRBJ2-1; clone_size: -; cdr3_nt: TGTGCCAGTAGTATACGGAACCCGGGAACCGGCGGGCAGTTCTTC; cdr3_aa: CASSIRNPGTGGQFF
d_call: -; v_call: TRBV9; j_call: TRBJ2-2; clone_size: -; cdr3_nt: TGTGCCAGCAGCCATCACAGAGGGGTACCGGCCGGGGAGCTGTTTTTT; cdr3_aa: CASSHHRGVPAGELFF